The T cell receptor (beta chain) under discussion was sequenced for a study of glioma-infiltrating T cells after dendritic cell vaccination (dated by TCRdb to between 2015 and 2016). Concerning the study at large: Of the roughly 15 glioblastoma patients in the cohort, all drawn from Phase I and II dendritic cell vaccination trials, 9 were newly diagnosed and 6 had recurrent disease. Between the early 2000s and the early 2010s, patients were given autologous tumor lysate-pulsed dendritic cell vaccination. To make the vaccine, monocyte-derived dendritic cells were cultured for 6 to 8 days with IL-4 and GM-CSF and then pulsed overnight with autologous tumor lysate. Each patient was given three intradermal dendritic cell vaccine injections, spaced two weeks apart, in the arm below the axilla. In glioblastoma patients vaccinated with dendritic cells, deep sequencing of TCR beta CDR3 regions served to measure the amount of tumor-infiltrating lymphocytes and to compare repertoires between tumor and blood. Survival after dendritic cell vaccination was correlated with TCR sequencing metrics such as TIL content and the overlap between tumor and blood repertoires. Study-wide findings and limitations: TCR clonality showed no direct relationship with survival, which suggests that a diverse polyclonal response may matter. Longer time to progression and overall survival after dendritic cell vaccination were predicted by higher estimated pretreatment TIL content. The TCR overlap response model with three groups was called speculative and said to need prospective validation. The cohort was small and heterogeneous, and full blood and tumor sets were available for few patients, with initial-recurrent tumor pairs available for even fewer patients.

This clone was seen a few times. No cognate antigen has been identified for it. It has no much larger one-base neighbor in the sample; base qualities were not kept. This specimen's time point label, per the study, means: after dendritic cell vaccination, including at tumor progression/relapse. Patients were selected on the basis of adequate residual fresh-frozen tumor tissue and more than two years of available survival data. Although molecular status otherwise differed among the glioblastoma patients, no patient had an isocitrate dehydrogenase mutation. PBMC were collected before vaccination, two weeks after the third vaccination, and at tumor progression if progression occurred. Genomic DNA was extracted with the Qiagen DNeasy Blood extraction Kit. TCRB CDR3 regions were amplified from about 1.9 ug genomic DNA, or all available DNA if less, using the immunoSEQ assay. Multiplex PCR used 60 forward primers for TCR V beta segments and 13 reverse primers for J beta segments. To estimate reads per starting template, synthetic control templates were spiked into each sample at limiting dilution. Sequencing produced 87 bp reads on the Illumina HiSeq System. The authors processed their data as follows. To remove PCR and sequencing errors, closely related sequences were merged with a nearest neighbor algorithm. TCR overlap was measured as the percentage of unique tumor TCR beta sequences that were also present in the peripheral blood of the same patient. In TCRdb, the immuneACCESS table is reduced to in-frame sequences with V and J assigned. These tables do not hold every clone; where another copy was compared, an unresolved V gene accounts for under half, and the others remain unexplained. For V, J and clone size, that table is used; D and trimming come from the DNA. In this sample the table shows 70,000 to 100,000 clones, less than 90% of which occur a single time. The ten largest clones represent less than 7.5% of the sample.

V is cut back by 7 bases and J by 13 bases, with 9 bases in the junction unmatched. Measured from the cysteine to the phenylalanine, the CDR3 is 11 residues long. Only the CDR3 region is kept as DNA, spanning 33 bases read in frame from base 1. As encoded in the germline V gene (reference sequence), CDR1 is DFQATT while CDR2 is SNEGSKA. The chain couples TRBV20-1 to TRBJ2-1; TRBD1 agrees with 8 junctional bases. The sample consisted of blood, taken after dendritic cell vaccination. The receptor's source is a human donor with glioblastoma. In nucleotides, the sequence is TGCAGTGTCACACAGGGGGTCACCCAGTTCTTC. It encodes CSVTQGVTQFF.